Shown below are 3 T cell receptor beta chains from a single sample sequenced in a study of control samples from healthy donors and cancer patients. Using immunoSEQ multiplex PCR, the repertoire was profiled, and TCRdb retains in-frame clones only, with some absent. Of approximately 44,000 clones listed, just over 70% are singletons. The sequenced sample was formalin-fixed, paraffin-embedded tissue. These receptors were obtained from a male donor with melanoma.

The gene calls are TRBV5-1 and TRBJ2-5, with 9 bases fitting TRBD1. The CDR3 totals 15 residues. The trim removed 2 bases at V and 2 bases at J, leaving 4 bases unmatched. Germline V CDR1 and CDR2: SGHRS, YFSETQ. Here the CDR3 DNA reads TGCGCCAGCAGCTTCAACGACAGGGGGCAAGAGACCCAGTACTTC. Translation: CASSFNDRGQETQYF.

The V gene is TRBV18, the J gene TRBJ2-1; TRBD1 agrees at 7 bases. Trimming at V came to 2 bases and at J to 6 bases, leaving 7 bases not matched to a gene. The CDR3 has 15 residues. CDR1 and CDR2 (germline): KGHSH, LQKENI. The CDR3 DNA sequence: TGTGCCAGCTCACCAGCCCTTCAGGGGGTCAATGAGCAGTTCTTC. Residues: CASSPALQGVNEQFF.

This chain links TRBV13 with TRBJ2-6; 10 nucleotides line up with TRBD1. The CDR3 has 18 amino acids. The germline V gene encodes CDR1 PRHDT and CDR2 FYEKMQ (reference sequence). The V gene end was trimmed by 5 bases and the J gene end by 0 bases; junction bases not matched to a gene: 7. The CDR3 protein is CASSAGRDRGSGANVLTF. The CDR3, as DNA: TGTGCCAGCAGCGCCGGCCGGGACAGGGGCTCTGGGGCCAACGTCCTGACTTTC.